This T cell receptor (beta chain) is drawn from a study of sequential checkpoint blockade in melanoma. Points on this clone: This specimen includes other DNA sequences encoding the same CDR3.

Treatment noted: randomized to nivolumab then ipilimumab (arm A) or the reverse (arm B). From thawed PBMCs, live CD3+CD8+ cells negative for CD19 and CD56 were sorted. TCRdb's copy holds only in-frame clones and misses some; the assay was immunoSEQ multiplex PCR. Among tens of thousands of clones listed, roughly 86% were seen once. This CDR3 contains 14 residues. V gave up 0 bases and J gave up 6 bases; unmatched junction bases: 1. Germline V gives CDR1 MNHEY, CDR2 SVGAGI. This receptor was taken from a human donor with melanoma. Specimen: CD8+ T cells sorted from blood (inferred from file names), collected from a patient given nivolumab and ipilimumab in sequence. This chain uses TRBV6-5 with TRBJ2-2, with 7 bases that match TRBD1. CDR3 sequence reads: CASSYSQGAGELFF. The CDR3 nucleotides read TGTGCCAGCAGTTACTCCCAGGGGGCCGGGGAGCTGTTTTTT.